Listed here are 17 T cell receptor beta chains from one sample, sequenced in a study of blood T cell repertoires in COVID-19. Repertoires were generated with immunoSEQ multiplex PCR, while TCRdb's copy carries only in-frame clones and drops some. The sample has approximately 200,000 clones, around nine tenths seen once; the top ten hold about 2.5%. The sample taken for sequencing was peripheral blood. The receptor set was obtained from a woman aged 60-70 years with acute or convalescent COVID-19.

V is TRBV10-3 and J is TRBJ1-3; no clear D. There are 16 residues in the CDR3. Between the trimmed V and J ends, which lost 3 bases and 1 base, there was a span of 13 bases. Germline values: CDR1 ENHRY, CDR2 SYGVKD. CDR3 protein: CAISDPPGMSGNTIYF. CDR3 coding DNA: TGTGCCATCAGTGATCCACCGGGTATGTCTGGAAACACCATATATTTT.

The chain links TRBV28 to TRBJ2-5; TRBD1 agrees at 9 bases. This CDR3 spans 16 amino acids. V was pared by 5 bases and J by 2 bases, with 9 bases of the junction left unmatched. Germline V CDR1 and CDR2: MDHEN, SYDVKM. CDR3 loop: CASSTAGTGLQETQYF. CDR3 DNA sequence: TGTGCCAGCAGTACCGCCGGGACAGGGCTACAAGAGACCCAGTACTTC. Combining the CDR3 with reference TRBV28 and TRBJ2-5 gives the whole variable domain DVKVTQSSRYLVKRTGEKVFLECVQDMDHENMFWYRQDPGLGLRLIYFSYDVKMKEKGDIPEGYSVSREKKERFSLILESASTNQTSMYLCASSTAGTGLQETQYFGPGTRLLVL.

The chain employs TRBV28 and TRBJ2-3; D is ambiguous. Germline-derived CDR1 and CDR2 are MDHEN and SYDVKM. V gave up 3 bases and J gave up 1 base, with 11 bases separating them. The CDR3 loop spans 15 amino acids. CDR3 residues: CASSFGSTGTDTQYF. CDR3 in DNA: TGTGCCAGCAGTTTCGGGTCGACGGGCACAGATACGCAGTATTTT.

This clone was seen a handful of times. CDR3 DNA sequence: TGTGCCAGCAGCGAAAGGGGCCTGGCGACAGATACGCAGTATTTT. Its protein product is CASSERGLATDTQYF. The chain combines TRBV7-2 with TRBJ2-3, with D perhaps TRBD1 (5 bases). Trimming pared 5 bases from V and 3 bases from J, leaving 15 bases between. Germline-derived CDR1 and CDR2 are SGHTA and FQGNSA. There are 15 residues in the CDR3.

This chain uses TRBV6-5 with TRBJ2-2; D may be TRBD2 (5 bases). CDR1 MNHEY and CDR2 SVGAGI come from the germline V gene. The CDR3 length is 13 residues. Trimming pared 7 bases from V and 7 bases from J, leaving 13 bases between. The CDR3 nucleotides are TGTGCCAGCACTCGGGATGTGAGCGGGGAGCTGTTTTTT. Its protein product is CASTRDVSGELFF.

Here the CDR3 DNA reads TGTGCCAGCAGCTCGACTAGTGCCCAAGAGACCCAGTACTTC. It codes for CASSSTSAQETQYF. The chain couples TRBV5-6 to TRBJ2-5; the D gene is possibly TRBD2 (6 bases). The CDR3 has 14 residues. V was pared by 3 bases and J by 1 base, with 10 bases between. Germline-derived CDR1 and CDR2 are SGHDT and YYEEEE.

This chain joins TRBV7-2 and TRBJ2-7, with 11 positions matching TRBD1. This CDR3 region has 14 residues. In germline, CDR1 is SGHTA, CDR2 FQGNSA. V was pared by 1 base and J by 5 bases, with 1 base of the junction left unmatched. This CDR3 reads CASSLGDRGNEQYF. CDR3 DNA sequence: TGTGCCAGCAGCTTAGGGGACAGGGGGAACGAGCAGTACTTC. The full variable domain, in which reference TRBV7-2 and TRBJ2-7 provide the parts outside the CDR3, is GAGVSQSPSNKVTEKGKDVELRCDPISGHTALYWYRQSLGQGLEFLIYFQGNSAPDKSGLPSDRFSAERTGGSVSTLTIQRTQQEDSAVYLCASSLGDRGNEQYFGPGTRLTVT.

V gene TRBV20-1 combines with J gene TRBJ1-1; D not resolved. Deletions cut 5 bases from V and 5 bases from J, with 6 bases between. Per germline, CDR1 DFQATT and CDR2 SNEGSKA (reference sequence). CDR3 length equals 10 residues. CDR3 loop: CSALYTEAFF. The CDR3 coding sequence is TGCAGTGCTCTCTATACTGAAGCTTTCTTT.

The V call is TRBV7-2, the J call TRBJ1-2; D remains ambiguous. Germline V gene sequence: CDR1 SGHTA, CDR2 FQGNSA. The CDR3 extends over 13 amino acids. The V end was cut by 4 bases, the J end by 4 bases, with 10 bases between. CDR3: CASSSDGRYGYTF. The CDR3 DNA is TGTGCCAGCAGCTCTGATGGCCGCTATGGCTACACCTTC.

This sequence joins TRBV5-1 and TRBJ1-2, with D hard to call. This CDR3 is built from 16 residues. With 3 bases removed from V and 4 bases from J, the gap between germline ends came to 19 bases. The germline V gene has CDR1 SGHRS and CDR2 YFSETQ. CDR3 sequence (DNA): TGCGCCAGCAGCTGGGCGGGCAGCTTCCCTTTCTATGGCTACACCTTC. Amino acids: CASSWAGSFPFYGYTF.

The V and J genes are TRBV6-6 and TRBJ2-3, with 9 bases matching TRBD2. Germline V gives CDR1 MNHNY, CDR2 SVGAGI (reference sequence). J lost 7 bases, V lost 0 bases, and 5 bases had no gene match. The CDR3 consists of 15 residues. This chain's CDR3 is CASSYSSGGEYTQYF. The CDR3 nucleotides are TGTGCCAGCAGTTACTCTAGCGGGGGAGAGTATACGCAGTATTTT.

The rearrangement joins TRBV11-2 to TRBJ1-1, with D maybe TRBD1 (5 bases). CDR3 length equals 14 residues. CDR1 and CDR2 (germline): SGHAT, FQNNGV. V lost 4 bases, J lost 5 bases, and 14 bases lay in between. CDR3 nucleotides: TGTGCCAGCAGCTCCTGGACCGCAGGGACTGAAGCTTTCTTT. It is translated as CASSSWTAGTEAFF.

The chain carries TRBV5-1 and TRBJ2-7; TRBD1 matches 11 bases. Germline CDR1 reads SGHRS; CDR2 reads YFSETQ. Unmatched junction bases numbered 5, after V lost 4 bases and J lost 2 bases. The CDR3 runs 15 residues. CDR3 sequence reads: CASSTGTGGTYEQYF. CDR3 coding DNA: TGCGCCAGCAGCACAGGGACAGGGGGTACCTACGAGCAGTACTTC.

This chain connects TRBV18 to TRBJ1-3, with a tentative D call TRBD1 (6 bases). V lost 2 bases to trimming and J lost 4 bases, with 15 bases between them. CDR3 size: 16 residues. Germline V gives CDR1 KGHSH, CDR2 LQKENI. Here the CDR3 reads CASSPILPGAGNTIYF. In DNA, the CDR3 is TGTGCCAGCTCACCAATCCTCCCAGGGGCAGGAAACACCATATATTTT.

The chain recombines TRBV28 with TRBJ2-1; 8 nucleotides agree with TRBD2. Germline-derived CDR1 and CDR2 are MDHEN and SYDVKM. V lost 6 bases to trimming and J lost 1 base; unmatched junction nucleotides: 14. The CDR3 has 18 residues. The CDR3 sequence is CASRIGGKGGRSYNEQFF. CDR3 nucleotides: TGTGCCAGCAGAATAGGGGGAAAGGGCGGGAGGTCCTACAATGAGCAGTTCTTC.

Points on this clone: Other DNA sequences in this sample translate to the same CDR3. CDR3 DNA: TGTGCCAGTAGTACTTGGACTGCGAACACTGAAGCTTTCTTT. Translation gives CASSTWTANTEAFF. This chain joins TRBV19 and TRBJ1-1; D gene ambiguous. CDR1 is LNHDA and CDR2 is SQIVND in the germline V gene (reference sequence). The CDR3 has 14 amino acids. Trimming removed 4 bases from V and 1 base from J, with 10 bases in between.

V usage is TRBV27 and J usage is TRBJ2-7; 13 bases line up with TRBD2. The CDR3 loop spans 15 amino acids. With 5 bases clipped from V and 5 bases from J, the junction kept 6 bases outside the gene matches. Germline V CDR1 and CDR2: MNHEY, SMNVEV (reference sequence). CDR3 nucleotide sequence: TGTGCCAGCAGTGTAAGACTAGCGGGAGGCCACGAGCAGTACTTC. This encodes CASSVRLAGGHEQYF.